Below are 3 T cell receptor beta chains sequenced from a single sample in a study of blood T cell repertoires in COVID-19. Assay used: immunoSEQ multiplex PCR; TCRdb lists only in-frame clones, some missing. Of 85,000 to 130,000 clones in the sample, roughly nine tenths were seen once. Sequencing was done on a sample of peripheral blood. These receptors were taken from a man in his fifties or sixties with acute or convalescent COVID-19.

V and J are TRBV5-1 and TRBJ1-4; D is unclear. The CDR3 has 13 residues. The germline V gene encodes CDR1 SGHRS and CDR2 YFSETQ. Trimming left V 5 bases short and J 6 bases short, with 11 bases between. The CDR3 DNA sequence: TGCGCCAGCAGGAGTTTGAGGGATGAAAAACTGTTTTTT. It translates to CASRSLRDEKLFF.

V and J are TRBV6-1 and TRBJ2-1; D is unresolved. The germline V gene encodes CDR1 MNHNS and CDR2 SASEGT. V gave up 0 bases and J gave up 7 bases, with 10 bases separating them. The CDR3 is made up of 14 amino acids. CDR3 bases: TGTGCCAGCAGTGAAGCGCTGACATCGAATGAGCAGTTCTTC. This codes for CASSEALTSNEQFF.

CDR3 DNA: TGTGCCAGCAGCTTGGCACAGGGGGGTTATGGCTACACCTTC. Translating it yields CASSLAQGGYGYTF. V and J are TRBV7-9 and TRBJ1-2, with 8 bases matching TRBD1. J gave up 5 bases and V 3 bases, and 5 bases lay outside the gene matches. The CDR3 length is 14 residues. Looked up from germline, CDR1 is SEHNR and CDR2 is FQNEAQ (reference sequence).